The TCR beta chain described here comes from a study of regulatory T cells in long-lasting Graves disease. The time point was: persistent/refractory GD, antithyroid drugs over 5 years with positive TRAb. Generation of the TCR library employed RNA extracted from PBMCs. The authors diagnosed Graves' disease using American Thyroid Association guidelines. Many counts were recorded for this clonotype. TCR beta libraries were built with iRepertoire HTBI primers and Arm-PCR of CDR3 regions. TCRdb itself ran the multiplex PCR reads through MiXCR, one entry per CDR3 protein. This repertoire shows roughly 360,000 distinct CDR3 sequences, roughly 20% found once; its top ten account for approximately 27%. Material: peripheral blood mononuclear cells (PBMCs), obtained when the disease was refractory, from a patient treated with antithyroid drugs. The receptor was isolated from a woman between 35 and 50 years old with Graves disease.

CDR3: CASSSDGANVLTF. The CDR3 DNA follows: TGTGCCAGCAGTTCTGATGGGGCCAACGTCCTGACTTTC. The chain carries TRBV6-4 and TRBJ2-6; D gene uncertain. The germline V gene has CDR1 MRHNA and CDR2 SNTAGT. Trimming left V 5 bases short and J 3 bases short, with 5 bases between. There are 13 residues in the CDR3.